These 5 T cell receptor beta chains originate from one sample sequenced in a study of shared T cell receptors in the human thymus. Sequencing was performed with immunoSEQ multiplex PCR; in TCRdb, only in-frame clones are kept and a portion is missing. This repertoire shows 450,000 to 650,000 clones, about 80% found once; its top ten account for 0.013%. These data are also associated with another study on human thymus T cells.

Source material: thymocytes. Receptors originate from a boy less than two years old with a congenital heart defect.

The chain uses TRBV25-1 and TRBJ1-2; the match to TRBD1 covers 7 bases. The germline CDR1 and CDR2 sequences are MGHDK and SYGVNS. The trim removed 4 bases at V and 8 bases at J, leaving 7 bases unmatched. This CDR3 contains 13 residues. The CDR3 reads CASSGDRAGGYTF. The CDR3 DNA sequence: TGTGCCAGCAGTGGAGACAGGGCCGGCGGCTACACCTTC.

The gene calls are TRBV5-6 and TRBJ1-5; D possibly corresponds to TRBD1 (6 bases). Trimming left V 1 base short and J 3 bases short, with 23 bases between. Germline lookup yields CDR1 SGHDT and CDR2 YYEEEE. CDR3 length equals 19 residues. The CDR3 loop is CASSLQDRTGSTVNQPQHF. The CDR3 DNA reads TGTGCCAGCAGCTTGCAGGACAGAACTGGTTCTACAGTCAATCAGCCCCAGCATTTT.

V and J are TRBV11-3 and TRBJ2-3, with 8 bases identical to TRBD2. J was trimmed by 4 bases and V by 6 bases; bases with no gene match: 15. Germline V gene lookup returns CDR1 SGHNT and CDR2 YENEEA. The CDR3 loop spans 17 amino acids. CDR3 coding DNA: TGTGCCAGCAGTTACGAGGGGGGAGGAGCGGGAGCAGATACGCAGTATTTT. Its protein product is CASSYEGGGAGADTQYF.

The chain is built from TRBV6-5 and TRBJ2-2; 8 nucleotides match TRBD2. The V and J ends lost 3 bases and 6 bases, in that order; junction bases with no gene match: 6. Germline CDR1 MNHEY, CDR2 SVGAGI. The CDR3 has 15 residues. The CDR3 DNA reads TGTGCCAGCAGTTATATTGCGGGAGGTCCCGGGGAGCTGTTTTTT. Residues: CASSYIAGGPGELFF.

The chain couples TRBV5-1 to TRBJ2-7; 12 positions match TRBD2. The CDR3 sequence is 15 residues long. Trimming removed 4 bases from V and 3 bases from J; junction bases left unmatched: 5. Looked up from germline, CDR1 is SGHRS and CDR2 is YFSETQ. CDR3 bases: TGCGCCAGCAGCCAAGGACTAGCGGGGAACTACGAGCAGTACTTC. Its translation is CASSQGLAGNYEQYF.